This T cell receptor beta chain was sequenced for a study of blood T cell repertoires in COVID-19. TCRdb keeps only in-frame clones here, not all; method: immunoSEQ multiplex PCR. Among about 140,000 clones listed, about four fifths were seen once. The receptor comes from a woman in her sixties or seventies with active or convalescent COVID-19. Sequencing was carried out using peripheral blood.

The CDR3 nucleotides are TGCAGTGCCCAGGGCCAAGAGACCCAGTACTTC. The encoded protein is CSAQGQETQYF. V usage is TRBV20-1 and J usage is TRBJ2-5, with TRBD1 as a possible D gene (5 bases). The CDR3 sequence is 11 residues long. Germline V gene lookup returns CDR1 DFQATT and CDR2 SNEGSKA (reference sequence). Between the trimmed V and J ends, which lost 6 bases and 1 base, there was a span of 6 bases.